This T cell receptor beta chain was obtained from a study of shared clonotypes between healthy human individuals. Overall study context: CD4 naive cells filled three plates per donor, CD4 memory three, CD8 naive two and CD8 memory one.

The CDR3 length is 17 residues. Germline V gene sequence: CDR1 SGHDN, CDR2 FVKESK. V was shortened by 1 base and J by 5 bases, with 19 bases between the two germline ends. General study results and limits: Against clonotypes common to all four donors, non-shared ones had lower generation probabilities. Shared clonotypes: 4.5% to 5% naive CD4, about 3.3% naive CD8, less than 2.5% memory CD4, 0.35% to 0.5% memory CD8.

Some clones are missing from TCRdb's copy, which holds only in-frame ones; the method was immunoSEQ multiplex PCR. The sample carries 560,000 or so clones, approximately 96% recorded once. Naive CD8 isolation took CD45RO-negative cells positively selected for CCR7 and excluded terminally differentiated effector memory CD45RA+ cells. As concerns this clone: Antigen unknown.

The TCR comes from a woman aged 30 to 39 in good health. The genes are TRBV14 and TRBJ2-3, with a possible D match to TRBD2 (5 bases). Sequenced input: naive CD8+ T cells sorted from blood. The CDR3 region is CASSQVSGPRGEDTQYF. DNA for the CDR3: TGTGCCAGCAGCCAAGTTTCAGGCCCACGGGGTGAAGATACGCAGTATTTT. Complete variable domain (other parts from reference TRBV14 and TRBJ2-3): EAGVTQFPSHSVIEKGQTVTLRCDPISGHDNLYWYRRVMGKEIKFLLHFVKESKQDESGMPNNRFLAERTGGTYSTLKVQPAELEDSGVYFCASSQVSGPRGEDTQYFGPGTRLTVL.